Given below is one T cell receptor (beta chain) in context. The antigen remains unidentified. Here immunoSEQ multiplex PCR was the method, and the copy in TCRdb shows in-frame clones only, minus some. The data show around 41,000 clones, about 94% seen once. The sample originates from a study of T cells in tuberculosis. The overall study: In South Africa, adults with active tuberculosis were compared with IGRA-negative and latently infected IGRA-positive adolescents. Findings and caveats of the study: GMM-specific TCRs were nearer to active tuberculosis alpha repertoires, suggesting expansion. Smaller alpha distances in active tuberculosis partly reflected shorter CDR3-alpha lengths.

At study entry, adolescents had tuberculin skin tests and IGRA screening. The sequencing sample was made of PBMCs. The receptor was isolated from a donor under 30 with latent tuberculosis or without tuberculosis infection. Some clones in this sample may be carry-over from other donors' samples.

The CDR3 sequence: CASSWTALFSSTDTQYF. The CDR3 coding sequence is TGTGCCAGCAGTTGGACAGCCCTCTTCTCTAGCACAGATACGCAGTATTTT. The gene calls are TRBV7-8 and TRBJ2-3, with a possible D match to TRBD1 (6 bases). Germline loops: CDR1 SGHVS, CDR2 FQNEAQ. V was clipped by 6 bases and J by 0 bases, with 19 bases between them. The CDR3 runs 17 residues. The entire variable domain, with the rest obtained from reference TRBV7-8 and TRBJ2-3, is as follows: GAGVSQSPRYKVAKRGQDVALRCDPISGHVSLFWYQQALGQGPEFLTYFQNEAQLDKSGLPSDRFFAERPEGSVSTLKIQRTQQEDSAVYLCASSWTALFSSTDTQYFGPGTRLTVL.